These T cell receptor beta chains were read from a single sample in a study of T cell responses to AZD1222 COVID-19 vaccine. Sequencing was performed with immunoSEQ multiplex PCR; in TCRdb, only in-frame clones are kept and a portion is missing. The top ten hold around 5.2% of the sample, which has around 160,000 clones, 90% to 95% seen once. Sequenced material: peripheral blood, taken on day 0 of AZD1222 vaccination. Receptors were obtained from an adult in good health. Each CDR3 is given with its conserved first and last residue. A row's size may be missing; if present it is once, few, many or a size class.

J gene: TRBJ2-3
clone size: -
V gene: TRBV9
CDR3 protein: CASERGPTTDTQYF

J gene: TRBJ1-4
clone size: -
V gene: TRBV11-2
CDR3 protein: CASSSPTALKEKLFF

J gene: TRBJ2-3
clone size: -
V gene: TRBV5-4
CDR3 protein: CASSDKTSGGEDTQYF

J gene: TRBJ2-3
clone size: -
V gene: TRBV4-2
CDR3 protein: CASSQEDALQLTDTQYF

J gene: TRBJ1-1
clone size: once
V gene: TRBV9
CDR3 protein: CASSVLTGMNTEAFF

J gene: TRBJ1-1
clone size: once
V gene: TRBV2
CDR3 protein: CAAPRGGGLNTEAFF

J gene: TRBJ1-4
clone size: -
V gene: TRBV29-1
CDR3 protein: CSVEEAGTNEKLFF

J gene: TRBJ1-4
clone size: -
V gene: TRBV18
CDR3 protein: CASSPGATNEKLFF

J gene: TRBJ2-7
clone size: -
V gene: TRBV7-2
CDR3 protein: CASSLSPAPEQYF

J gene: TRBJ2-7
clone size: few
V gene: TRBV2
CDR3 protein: CASSGQGDMNEQYF

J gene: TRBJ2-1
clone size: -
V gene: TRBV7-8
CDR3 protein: CASSRSGHYNEQFF

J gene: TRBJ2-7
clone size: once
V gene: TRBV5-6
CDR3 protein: CASSLTRDGARREQYF

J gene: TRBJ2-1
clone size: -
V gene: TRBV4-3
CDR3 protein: CASSQDVSGGASEQFF

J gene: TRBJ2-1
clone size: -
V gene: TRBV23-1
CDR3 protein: CATPGLAGSYNEQFF

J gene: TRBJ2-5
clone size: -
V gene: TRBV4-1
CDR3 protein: CASSQVGLSAETQYF

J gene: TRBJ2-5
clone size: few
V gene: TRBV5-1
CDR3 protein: CASSSTTSGGGETQYF

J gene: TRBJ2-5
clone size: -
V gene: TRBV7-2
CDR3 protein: CASSSSGEETQYF

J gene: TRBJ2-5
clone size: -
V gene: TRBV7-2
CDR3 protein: CASSLAGSQETQYF

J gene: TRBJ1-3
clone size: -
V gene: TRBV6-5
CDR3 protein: CASTSGGGFGNTIYF

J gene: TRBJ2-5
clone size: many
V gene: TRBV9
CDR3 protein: CASSPGSQETQYF

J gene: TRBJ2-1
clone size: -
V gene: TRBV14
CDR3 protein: CASSHHGQGPEQFF

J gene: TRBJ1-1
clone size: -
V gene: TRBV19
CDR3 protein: CASSKKGQGPNTEAFF

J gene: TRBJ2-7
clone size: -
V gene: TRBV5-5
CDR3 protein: CASSSRVLSYEQYF

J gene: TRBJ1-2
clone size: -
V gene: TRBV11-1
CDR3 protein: CASSHGTIYGYTF

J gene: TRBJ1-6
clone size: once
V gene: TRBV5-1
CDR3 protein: CASSLDRGSSYNSPLHF

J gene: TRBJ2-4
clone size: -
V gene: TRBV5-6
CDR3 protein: CASSFSHPVIQYF

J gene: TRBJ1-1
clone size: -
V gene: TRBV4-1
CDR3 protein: CASSLTGVGNTEAFF

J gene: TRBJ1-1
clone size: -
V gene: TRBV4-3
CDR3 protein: CASSPGLPNTEAFF

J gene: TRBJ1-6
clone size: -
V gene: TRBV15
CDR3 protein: CATSRDPQGNSPLHF

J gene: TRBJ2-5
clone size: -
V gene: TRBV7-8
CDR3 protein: CASSLRGNQETQYF

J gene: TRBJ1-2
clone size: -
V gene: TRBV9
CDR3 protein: CASSVAPVANYGYTF

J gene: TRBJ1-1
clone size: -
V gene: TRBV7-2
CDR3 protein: CASSLAGVNTEAFF

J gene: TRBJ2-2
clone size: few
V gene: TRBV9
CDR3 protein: CASSSQVGGELFF

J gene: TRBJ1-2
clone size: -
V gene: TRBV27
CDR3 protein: CASSTTNYGYTF

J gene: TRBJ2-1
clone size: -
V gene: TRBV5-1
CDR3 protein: CASSPLADNEQFF

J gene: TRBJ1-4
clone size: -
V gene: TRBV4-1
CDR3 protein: CASSQDRTANEKLFF

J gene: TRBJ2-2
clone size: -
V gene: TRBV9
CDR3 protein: CASSPGQGKGSTGELFF

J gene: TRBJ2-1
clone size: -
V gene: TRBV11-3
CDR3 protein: CASSLLPGSYNEQFF

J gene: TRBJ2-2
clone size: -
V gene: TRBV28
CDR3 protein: CASSLWRLAGGAGELFF

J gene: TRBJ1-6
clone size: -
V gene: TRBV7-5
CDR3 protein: CVRSLVPEAADSPLHF

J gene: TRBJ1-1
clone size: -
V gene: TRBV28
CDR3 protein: CASSLYTRGSPEAFF

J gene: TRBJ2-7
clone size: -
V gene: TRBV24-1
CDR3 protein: CATSDPTTGSPYEQYF

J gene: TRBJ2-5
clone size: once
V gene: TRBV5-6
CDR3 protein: CASSLTPIAQYF

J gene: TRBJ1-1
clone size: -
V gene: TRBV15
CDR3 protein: CATSRFQWGNTEAFF

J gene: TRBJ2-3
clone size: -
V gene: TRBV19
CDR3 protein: CASGSRDRAISTDTQYF

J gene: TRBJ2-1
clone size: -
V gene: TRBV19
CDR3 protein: CASSALQGASFNEQFF

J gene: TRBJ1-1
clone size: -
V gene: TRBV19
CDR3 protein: CASSREVGTEAFF

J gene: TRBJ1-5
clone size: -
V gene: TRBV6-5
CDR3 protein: CASNVGSNQPQHF

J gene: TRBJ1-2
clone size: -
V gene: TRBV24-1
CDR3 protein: CATSGGTWTGELNYGYTF

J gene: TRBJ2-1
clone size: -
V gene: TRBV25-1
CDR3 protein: CASSDGIGGSSYNEQFF

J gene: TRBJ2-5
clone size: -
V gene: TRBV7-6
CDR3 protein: CASSLNTGLFQETQYF

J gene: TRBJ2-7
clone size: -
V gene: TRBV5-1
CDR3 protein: CASSPSTGPYEQYF

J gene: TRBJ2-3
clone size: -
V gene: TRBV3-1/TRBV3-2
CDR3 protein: CASSDRVQDTQYF

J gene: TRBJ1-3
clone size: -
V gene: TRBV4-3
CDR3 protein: CASSQGLGSGNTIYF

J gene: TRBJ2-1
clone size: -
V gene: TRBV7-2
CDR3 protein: CASSLVSFAGGPRDEQFF

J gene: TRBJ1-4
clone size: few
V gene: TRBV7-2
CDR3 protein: CASSLFVVRMVSDEKLFF

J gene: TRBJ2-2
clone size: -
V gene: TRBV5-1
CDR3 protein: CASSWKDRTGELFF

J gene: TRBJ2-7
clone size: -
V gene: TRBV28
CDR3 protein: CASSAYYEQYF